One sample yielded the 5 T cell receptor beta chains listed below, sequenced in a study of T cell changes during pregnancy in multiple sclerosis. TCRdb keeps only in-frame clones here, not all; method: immunoSEQ multiplex PCR. The repertoire includes roughly 63,000 clones, around 91% of them detected once, and around 2.1% sits in the top ten. The sample was peripheral blood, taken in the second trimester of pregnancy. Receptors were obtained from a female donor in good health, enrolled as a control in a pregnancy study.

The chain links TRBV5-1 to TRBJ2-5; 9 nucleotides line up with TRBD1. This CDR3 spans 15 amino acids. The germline gives CDR1 SGHRS, CDR2 YFSETQ. With V trimmed by 3 bases and J by 1 base, 4 bases remained unmatched. The CDR3 DNA reads TGCGCCAGCAGCTCGACAGGGGGGCTCCAAGAGACCCAGTACTTC. Its translation: CASSSTGGLQETQYF.

The chain couples TRBV7-9 to TRBJ1-5; D not resolved. Germline V CDR1 and CDR2: SEHNR, FQNEAQ (reference sequence). The CDR3 totals 12 residues. Trimming took 3 bases from V and 4 from J, leaving 4 bases between them. CDR3 protein: CASSLSNQPQHF. The CDR3 nucleotides are TGTGCCAGCAGCTTGTCGAATCAGCCCCAGCATTTT.

The chain recombines TRBV5-4 with TRBJ2-1; D is uncertain. CDR3 size: 14 residues. V was cut by 4 bases and J by 4 bases, with 12 bases left in between. Germline V gene data show CDR1 as SGHNT and CDR2 as YYREEE (reference sequence). Written as DNA, the CDR3 is TGTGCCAGCAGCCGTCCCGACTTATACAATGAGCAGTTCTTC. Translated, it gives CASSRPDLYNEQFF.

The J gene is TRBJ1-5, the V gene TRBV5-6; D unclear. V lost 2 bases and J 7 bases, leaving 13 bases between the germline ends. The CDR3 runs to 14 residues. Germline CDR1 SGHDT, CDR2 YYEEEE. The CDR3: CASSFFEGNQPQHF. The CDR3 DNA reads as TGTGCCAGCAGCTTTTTTGAGGGAAACCAGCCCCAGCATTTT.

This chain joins TRBV6-6 and TRBJ2-3; TRBD2 matches at 7 bases. CDR1 MNHNY and CDR2 SVGAGI come from the germline V gene (reference sequence). The CDR3 spans 15 residues. With V trimmed by 7 bases and J by 1 base, 8 bases remained unmatched. The CDR3 reads CASTSGTFGTDTQYF. Here the CDR3 DNA reads TGTGCCAGCACAAGCGGGACGTTCGGCACAGATACGCAGTATTTT.